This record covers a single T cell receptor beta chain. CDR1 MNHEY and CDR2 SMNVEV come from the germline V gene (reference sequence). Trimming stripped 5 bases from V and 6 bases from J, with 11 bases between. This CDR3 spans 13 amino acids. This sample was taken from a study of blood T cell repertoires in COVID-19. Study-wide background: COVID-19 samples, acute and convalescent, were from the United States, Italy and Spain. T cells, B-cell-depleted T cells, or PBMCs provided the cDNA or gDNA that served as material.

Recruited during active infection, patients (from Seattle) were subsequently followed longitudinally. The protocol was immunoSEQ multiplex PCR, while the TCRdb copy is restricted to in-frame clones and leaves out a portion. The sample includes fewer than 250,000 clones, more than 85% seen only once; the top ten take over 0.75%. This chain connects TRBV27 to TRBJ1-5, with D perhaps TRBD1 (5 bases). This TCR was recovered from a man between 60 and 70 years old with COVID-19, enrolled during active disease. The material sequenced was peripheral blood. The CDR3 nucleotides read TGTGCCAGCAGTCCCAGCAGGGTTCAGCCCCAGCATTTT. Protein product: CASSPSRVQPQHF.